The 26 T cell receptor beta chains below come from one sample, sequenced in a study of cytomegalovirus exposure and HLA in healthy donors. Researchers ran the PCR with 60 Vbeta and 13 Jbeta primers. Sequencing used immunoSEQ multiplex PCR; TCRdb keeps in-frame clones, though not all of them. The sample lists 150,000 to 180,000 clones, roughly 77% occurring once. Material for sequencing was PBMCs. The receptors come from a man under 40 in good health and CMV-seropositive.

The chain employs TRBV6-5 and TRBJ1-1, with 7 nucleotides matching TRBD1. With V trimmed by 7 bases and J by 7 bases, 9 bases remained unmatched. There are 13 residues in the CDR3. Germline V gene sequence: CDR1 MNHEY, CDR2 SVGAGI. The CDR3 DNA sequence: TGTGCCAGCAACTCGCGGAGGACAGGTGAAGCTTTCTTT. It codes for CASNSRRTGEAFF.

V usage is TRBV5-1 and J usage is TRBJ2-2; 9 nucleotides agree with TRBD1. Germline CDR1 is SGHRS and CDR2 is YFSETQ. Losses at the gene ends were 3 bases for V and 3 bases for J; bases not matched to a gene: 3. The CDR3 covers 15 residues. CDR3 sequence: CASSWGQGDTGELFF. Here the CDR3 DNA reads TGCGCCAGCAGCTGGGGACAGGGTGACACCGGGGAGCTGTTTTTT.

This clone was picked up a small number of times. The gene calls are TRBV11-3 and TRBJ1-1; D is uncertain. The CDR3 has 13 residues. Germline CDR1 reads SGHNT; CDR2 reads YENEEA. V lost 2 bases and J lost 1, with 5 bases in between. In nucleotides, the CDR3 is TGTGCCAGCAGCTTACGGTGGAACACTGAAGCTTTCTTT. Protein: CASSLRWNTEAFF.

This chain uses TRBV5-4 with TRBJ2-5, with D perhaps TRBD1 (6 bases). The CDR3 runs 16 residues. Trimming stripped 4 bases from V and 7 bases from J, with 23 bases between. CDR1 SGHNT and CDR2 YYREEE come from the germline V gene (reference sequence). The CDR3 region has the DNA TGTGCCAGCAGCCCTGACGTTACTGGACAGCTCGGGACCCAGTACTTC. The encoded protein is CASSPDVTGQLGTQYF.

The V call is TRBV6-6, the J call TRBJ1-4; TRBD1 might be the D (5 bases). This CDR3 region has 15 residues. Germline V gene sequence: CDR1 MNHNY, CDR2 SVGAGI (reference sequence). V was trimmed by 4 bases and J by 4 bases, leaving 13 bases between them. CDR3 nucleotide sequence: TGTGCCAGCAGTTCCCCAGGGAAGGGTAATGAAAAACTGTTTTTT. Amino acid sequence: CASSSPGKGNEKLFF.

The chain employs TRBV27 and TRBJ1-1; 7 bases fit TRBD1. Germline V lookup: CDR1 MNHEY, CDR2 SMNVEV (reference sequence). With V trimmed by 5 bases and J by 0 bases, 6 bases remained unmatched. This CDR3 spans 15 amino acids. CDR3 sequence reads: CASSTPQGLNTEAFF. In DNA form, the CDR3 reads TGTGCCAGCAGTACTCCACAGGGGCTGAACACTGAAGCTTTCTTT.

This clone was observed a handful of times. The chain combines TRBV4-1 with TRBJ1-5, with 8 bases that match TRBD1. Germline assignment: CDR1 MGHRA and CDR2 YSYEKL. V dropped 0 bases and J dropped 4; count of bases not matched to a gene: 2. There are 15 residues in the CDR3. This CDR3 is CASSQERTGNQPQHF. DNA for the CDR3: TGCGCCAGCAGCCAAGAAAGGACAGGGAATCAGCCCCAGCATTTT.

This clone was counted only a few times. The chain employs TRBV7-2 and TRBJ1-1; D is perhaps TRBD1 (6 bases). V shed 8 bases and J shed 1 base, with 11 bases lying between them. This CDR3 contains 13 residues. Per germline, CDR1 SGHTA and CDR2 FQGNSA. The CDR3 protein is CASGEQGNTEAFF. In nucleotides, the CDR3 is TGTGCCAGCGGGGAACAGGGGAACACTGAAGCTTTCTTT.

The chain carries TRBV15 and TRBJ1-5; D uncertain. Germline values: CDR1 LNHNV, CDR2 YYDKDF (reference sequence). CDR3 length: 16 amino acids. V shed 3 bases and J shed 2 bases, with 14 bases lying between them. DNA of the CDR3: TGTGCCACCAGCAGCGCTTCGGACTGGGGCAATCAGCCCCAGCATTTT. Its translation: CATSSASDWGNQPQHF.

The chain employs TRBV19 and TRBJ2-7, with 8 bases fitting TRBD1. This CDR3 is 15 amino acids long. The J segment lost 2 bases and the V segment lost 7 bases, leaving 10 bases of the junction unmatched. Germline loops: CDR1 LNHDA, CDR2 SQIVND (reference sequence). The DNA of the CDR3 is TGTGCCAGTAACGGCAGGGGGCGAAGTCCCTACGAGCAGTACTTC. Encoded protein: CASNGRGRSPYEQYF.

The sample holds a few counts of this clone. V and J are TRBV11-3 and TRBJ2-7; D not certain. The CDR3 has 13 residues. V shed 1 base and J shed 3 bases, with 7 bases lying between them. Germline loops: CDR1 SGHNT, CDR2 YENEEA. This CDR3 is CASSLGSNYEQYF. DNA for the CDR3: TGTGCCAGCAGCTTAGGCAGTAACTACGAGCAGTACTTC. Combining the CDR3 with reference TRBV11-3 and TRBJ2-7 gives the whole variable domain EAGVVQSPRYKIIEKKQPVAFWCNPISGHNTLYWYLQNLGQGPELLIRYENEEAVDDSQLPKDRFSAERLKGVDSTLKIQPAELGDSAVYLCASSLGSNYEQYFGPGTRLTVT.

The CDR3 protein is CASKARAGGNQPQHF. CDR3 sequence (DNA): TGCGCCAGCAAAGCCCGAGCAGGGGGCAATCAGCCCCAGCATTTT. J is TRBJ1-5 and V is TRBV10-2, with a possible D match to TRBD1 (6 bases). This CDR3 is built from 15 residues. Germline V lookup: CDR1 WSHSY, CDR2 SAAADI. V was cut by 7 bases and J by 2 bases, with 15 bases left in between.

V usage is TRBV7-3 and J usage is TRBJ2-1; D is unresolved. Trimming left V 2 bases short and J 5 bases short, with 10 bases between. The germline gives CDR1 SGHTA, CDR2 FQGTGA. This CDR3 region has 14 residues. For the CDR3, the DNA is TGTGCCAGCAGCTTAGACGGCGGCAACAATGAGCAGTTCTTC. This sequence encodes CASSLDGGNNEQFF. The full variable domain, its missing parts supplied by reference TRBV7-3 and TRBJ2-1, is GAGVSQTPSNKVTEKGKYVELRCDPISGHTALYWYRQSLGQGPEFLIYFQGTGAADDSGLPNDRFFAVRPEGSVSTLKIQRTERGDSAVYLCASSLDGGNNEQFFGPGTRLTVL.

The rearrangement links TRBV19 to TRBJ1-4, with 7 bases lining up with TRBD1. Germline V gene sequence: CDR1 LNHDA, CDR2 SQIVND (reference sequence). The trim removed 4 bases at V and 3 bases at J, leaving 8 bases unmatched. The CDR3 has 16 amino acids. This CDR3 reads CASSTDRAAANEKLFF. In DNA, the CDR3 is TGTGCCAGTAGTACCGACAGGGCTGCGGCTAATGAAAAACTGTTTTTT.

This clone is classed as medium-sized. The chain combines TRBV9 with TRBJ2-2, with TRBD2 matching 7 bases. CDR1 and CDR2 (germline): SGDLS, YYNGEE. This CDR3 is built from 16 residues. The J segment lost 0 bases and the V segment lost 4 bases, leaving 6 bases of the junction unmatched. The CDR3 loop is CASSPPGGPNTGELFF. The CDR3 DNA reads TGTGCCAGCAGCCCGCCGGGGGGACCGAACACCGGGGAGCTGTTTTTT. Looking up the rest from reference TRBV9 and TRBJ2-2 gives the full variable domain: DSGVTQTPKHLITATGQRVTLRCSPRSGDLSVYWYQQSLDQGLQFLIQYYNGEERAKGNILERFSAQQFPDLHSELNLSSLELGDSALYFCASSPPGGPNTGELFFGEGSRLTVL.

The V gene is TRBV7-8, the J gene TRBJ1-5; D gene uncertain. The CDR3 has 15 residues. V shed 5 bases and J shed 1 base, with 12 bases lying between them. Germline CDR1 reads SGHVS; CDR2 reads FQNEAQ. CDR3 sequence: CASSPMGRSNQPQHF. CDR3 nucleotide sequence: TGTGCCAGCAGCCCTATGGGCAGAAGCAATCAGCCCCAGCATTTT.

J is TRBJ1-6 and V is TRBV27; no reliable D call. The V end lost 7 bases, the J end lost 9 bases, and 16 bases lay between the germline ends. The CDR3 loop spans 14 amino acids. Looked up from germline, CDR1 is MNHEY and CDR2 is SMNVEV (reference sequence). The CDR3 loop reads CASTIGGLGSPLHF. The CDR3 DNA reads TGTGCCAGCACGATCGGAGGGCTAGGTTCACCCCTCCACTTT.

This sequence joins TRBV6-6 and TRBJ2-1, with TRBD1 identical over 10 bases. V lost 7 bases and J lost 5; bases outside the gene matches: 8. The germline CDR1 and CDR2 sequences are MNHNY and SVGAGI (reference sequence). The CDR3 is 15 amino acids. CDR3 amino acids: CASTLGQGRDNEQFF. CDR3 in DNA: TGTGCCAGCACTTTGGGACAGGGGAGAGACAATGAGCAGTTCTTC.

The chain joins TRBV27 to TRBJ2-1; 7 nucleotides agree with TRBD2. Germline lookup yields CDR1 MNHEY and CDR2 SMNVEV (reference sequence). V trimming: 3 bases; J trimming: 8 bases; junction bases outside the gene matches: 4. This CDR3 has 13 residues. Here the CDR3 reads CASSFKRDYEQFF. The CDR3 region has the DNA TGTGCCAGCAGTTTTAAGCGGGACTATGAGCAGTTCTTC.

The chain couples TRBV11-2 to TRBJ1-1; perhaps TRBD1 as D (5 bases). Germline loops: CDR1 SGHAT, CDR2 FQNNGV. V lost 1 base to trimming and J lost 4 bases, with 7 bases between them. CDR3 length equals 13 residues. The CDR3 region is CASSLGRVTEAFF. As DNA, the CDR3 is TGTGCCAGCAGCTTAGGCAGGGTCACTGAAGCTTTCTTT. Full variable domain (remainder filled in from reference TRBV11-2 and TRBJ1-1): EAGVAQSPRYKIIEKRQSVAFWCNPISGHATLYWYQQILGQGPKLLIQFQNNGVVDDSQLPKDRFSAERLKGVDSTLKIQPAKLEDSAVYLCASSLGRVTEAFFGQGTRLTVV.

This chain links TRBV11-2 with TRBJ2-5; 10 bases fit TRBD1. CDR3 length: 17 amino acids. Germline V gene sequence: CDR1 SGHAT, CDR2 FQNNGV. V shed 1 base and J 3 bases; nucleotides not matched to a gene: 8. The CDR3 loop is CASSLVGRGQGKETQYF. The CDR3, as DNA: TGTGCCAGCAGCTTAGTGGGTCGGGGACAGGGGAAAGAGACCCAGTACTTC.

The chain couples TRBV11-1 to TRBJ2-7; 7 nucleotides align to TRBD2. Trimming took 3 bases from V and 6 from J; bases not matched to a gene: 2. The CDR3 consists of 12 residues. CDR1 and CDR2 from the germline V gene are SGHAT and FQDESV (reference sequence). The CDR3 reads CASSFWGGEQYF. CDR3 DNA: TGTGCCAGCAGCTTCTGGGGGGGCGAGCAGTACTTC.

This sequence joins TRBV11-2 and TRBJ2-5; 9 positions match TRBD1. The CDR3 loop spans 14 amino acids. Per the germline V gene, CDR1 is SGHAT and CDR2 is FQNNGV. V shed 5 bases and J 4 bases; nucleotides not matched to a gene: 5. CDR3 sequence reads: CASSVDRGRETQYF. CDR3 nucleotide sequence: TGTGCCAGCAGCGTTGACAGGGGGAGAGAGACCCAGTACTTC.

This chain joins TRBV4-3 and TRBJ2-5; 8 nucleotides align to TRBD1. Unmatched junction bases numbered 3, after V lost 1 base and J lost 5 bases. The CDR3 has 14 residues. Germline-derived CDR1 and CDR2 are LGHNA and YSLEER. Here the CDR3 reads CASSQAGGRETQYF. CDR3 in DNA: TGCGCCAGCAGCCAAGCAGGGGGCAGGGAGACCCAGTACTTC.

About this clone itself: The same CDR3 is also encoded by other DNA sequences in this sample. The rearrangement joins TRBV9 to TRBJ2-7; TRBD2 agrees at 8 bases. J gave up 4 bases and V 4 bases, and 13 bases lay outside the gene matches. CDR1 SGDLS and CDR2 YYNGEE come from the germline V gene. CDR3 length equals 16 residues. The CDR3 spells CASSSSFGGGSYEQYF. The CDR3, as DNA: TGTGCCAGCAGCTCCTCTTTTGGCGGGGGGTCTTACGAGCAGTACTTC. Using reference TRBV9 and TRBJ2-7 for the parts outside the CDR3, the full variable domain is DSGVTQTPKHLITATGQRVTLRCSPRSGDLSVYWYQQSLDQGLQFLIQYYNGEERAKGNILERFSAQQFPDLHSELNLSSLELGDSALYFCASSSSFGGGSYEQYFGPGTRLTVT.

The chain joins TRBV5-1 to TRBJ1-1; 8 bases map to TRBD1. This CDR3 contains 15 residues. The junction had 11 bases not matched to a gene; V was cut back by 7 bases and J by 3 bases. Germline assignment: CDR1 SGHRS and CDR2 YFSETQ. CDR3 sequence (DNA): TGCGCCAGCTTTGACGGACAGGGAGGCGACACTGAAGCTTTCTTT. Translating gives CASFDGQGGDTEAFF.